This TCR beta chain was profiled in a study of blood T cells in healthy people across ages. Study details: For every two T cells, template switching captured about one barcoded beta molecule.

Findings and caveats of the study: In long-lived donors, naive CD4+ cell counts and diversity exceeded those of aged donors. It was not possible, with unsorted PBMCs, to conclusively compare naive and antigen-experienced cells.

The germline V gene has CDR1 SNHLY and CDR2 FYNNEI. There are 14 residues in the CDR3. Trimming took off 4 bases at V and 2 bases at J, with 11 bases between the two ends. Remarks on this clonotype: Its specificity is not known.

Combining a sample-barcoded 5' primer with a J-beta primer mix, a second PCR ran for roughly 7 to 11 cycles. Each cDNA molecule was tagged by a template-switch adaptor with 12 random nucleotides. TCRdb reprocessed the 5' RACE reads via MiXCR and lists one record per CDR3 protein. This sample has 1.5 million to 2 million distinct CDR3 sequences; 49% occur once, and the top ten carry over 2%. The chain is built from TRBV2 and TRBJ1-2; a possible D gene is TRBD1 (5 bases). Sequenced material: blood. The TCR originated in a woman between 40 and 55 years old in good health. The CDR3 nucleotides are TGTGCCAGCAGTGCGAGGCGGGGGAACTATGGCTACACCTTC. Translated: CASSARRGNYGYTF. The whole variable domain, filled in from reference TRBV2 and TRBJ1-2, reads EPEVTQTPSHQVTQMGQEVILRCVPISNHLYFYWYRQILGQKVEFLVSFYNNEISEKSEIFDDQFSVERPDGSNFTLKIRSTKLEDSAMYFCASSARRGNYGYTFGSGTRLTVV.